The next 3 T cell receptor beta chains were all read from a single sample in a study of blood T cell repertoires in COVID-19. Some clones are missing from TCRdb's copy, which holds only in-frame ones; the method was immunoSEQ multiplex PCR. The repertoire holds 150,000 to 200,000 clones, 81% seen once, with 11% in the top ten. Sequences were obtained from peripheral blood. Receptors were obtained from a man between 60 and 75 years old with active or convalescent COVID-19.

This chain joins TRBV5-1 and TRBJ1-2; TRBD1 might be the D (5 bases). Trimming took off 0 bases at V and 4 bases at J, with 13 bases between the two ends. This CDR3 has 15 residues. Germline V gene sequence: CDR1 SGHRS, CDR2 YFSETQ. CDR3: CASSLVGGEAYGYTF. The CDR3 DNA is TGCGCCAGCAGCTTGGTTGGGGGGGAGGCCTATGGCTACACCTTC. Full variable domain (outside the CDR3, taken from reference TRBV5-1 and TRBJ1-2): KAGVTQTPRYLIKTRGQQVTLSCSPISGHRSVSWYQQTPGQGLQFLFEYFSETQRNKGNFPGRFSGRQFSNSRSEMNVSTLELGDSALYLCASSLVGGEAYGYTFGSGTRLTVV.

The rearrangement joins TRBV6-4 to TRBJ2-2, with D hard to call. V was cut by 4 bases and J by 1 base, with 7 bases left in between. In germline, CDR1 is MRHNA, CDR2 SNTAGT. CDR3 size: 14 residues. The CDR3 DNA sequence: TGTGCCAGCAGTGTAAGAGAGAACACCGGGGAGCTGTTTTTT. Translated, it gives CASSVRENTGELFF.

The CDR3 coding sequence is TGTGCCACCAGCAGAGAGATACTCAGGGGCTCCTACGAGCAGTACTTC. Residues: CATSREILRGSYEQYF. The rearrangement joins TRBV15 to TRBJ2-7; TRBD1 might be the D (6 bases). This CDR3 contains 16 residues. In germline, CDR1 is LNHNV, CDR2 YYDKDF (reference sequence). V lost 0 bases and J lost 0, with 12 bases in between.